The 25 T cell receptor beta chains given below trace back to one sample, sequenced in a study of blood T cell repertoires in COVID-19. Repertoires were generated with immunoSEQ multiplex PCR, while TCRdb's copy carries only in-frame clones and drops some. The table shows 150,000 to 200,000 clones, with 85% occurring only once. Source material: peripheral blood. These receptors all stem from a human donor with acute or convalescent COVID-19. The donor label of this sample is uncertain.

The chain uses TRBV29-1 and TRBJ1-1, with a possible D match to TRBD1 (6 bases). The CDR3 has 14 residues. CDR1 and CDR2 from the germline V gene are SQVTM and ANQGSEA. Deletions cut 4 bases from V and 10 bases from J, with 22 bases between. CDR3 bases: TGCAGCGTTGTCCGATATGGGGGCCGCGCGGCAGCTTTCTTT. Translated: CSVVRYGGRAAAFF.

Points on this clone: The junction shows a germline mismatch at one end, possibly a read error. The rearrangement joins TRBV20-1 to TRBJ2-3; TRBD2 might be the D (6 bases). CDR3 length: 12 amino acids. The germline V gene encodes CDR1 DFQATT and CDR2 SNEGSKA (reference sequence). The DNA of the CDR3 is TGCACTGCTAGTTGGCGGGGCCATACGCAGTATTTT. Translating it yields CTASWRGHTQYF.

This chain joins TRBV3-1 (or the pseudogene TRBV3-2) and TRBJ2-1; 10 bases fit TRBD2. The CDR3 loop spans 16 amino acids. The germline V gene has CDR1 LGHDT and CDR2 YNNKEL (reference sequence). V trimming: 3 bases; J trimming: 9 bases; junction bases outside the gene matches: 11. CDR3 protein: CASSQGSAGGPREQFF. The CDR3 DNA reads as TGTGCCAGCAGCCAGGGCTCAGCGGGGGGGCCTCGTGAGCAGTTCTTC.

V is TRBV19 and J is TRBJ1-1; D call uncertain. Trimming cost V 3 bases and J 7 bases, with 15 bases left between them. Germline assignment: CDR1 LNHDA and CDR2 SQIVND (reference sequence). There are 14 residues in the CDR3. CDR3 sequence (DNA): TGTGCCAGTAGTATTAGGAGCCTAGGAGGTGAAGCTTTCTTT. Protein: CASSIRSLGGEAFF.

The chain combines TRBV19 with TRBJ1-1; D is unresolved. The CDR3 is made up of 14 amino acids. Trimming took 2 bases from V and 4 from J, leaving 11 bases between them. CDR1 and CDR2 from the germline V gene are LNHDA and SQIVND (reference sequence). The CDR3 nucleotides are TGTGCCAGTAGTATACAGTCGAGGCTCACTGAAGCTTTCTTT. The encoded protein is CASSIQSRLTEAFF.

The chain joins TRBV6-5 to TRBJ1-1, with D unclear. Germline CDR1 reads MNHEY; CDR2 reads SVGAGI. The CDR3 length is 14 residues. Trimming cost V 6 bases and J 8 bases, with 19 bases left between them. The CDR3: CASSRDTGGEEAFF. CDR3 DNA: TGTGCCAGCAGCCGAGATACGGGAGGAGAAGAAGCTTTCTTT.

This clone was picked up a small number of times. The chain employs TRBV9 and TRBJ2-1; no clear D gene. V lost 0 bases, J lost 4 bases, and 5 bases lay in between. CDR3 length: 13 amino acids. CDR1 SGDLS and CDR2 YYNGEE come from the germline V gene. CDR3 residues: CASSVDAYNEQFF. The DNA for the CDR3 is TGTGCCAGCAGCGTAGATGCGTACAATGAGCAGTTCTTC. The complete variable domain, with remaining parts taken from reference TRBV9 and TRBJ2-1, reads DSGVTQTPKHLITATGQRVTLRCSPRSGDLSVYWYQQSLDQGLQFLIQYYNGEERAKGNILERFSAQQFPDLHSELNLSSLELGDSALYFCASSVDAYNEQFFGPGTRLTVL.

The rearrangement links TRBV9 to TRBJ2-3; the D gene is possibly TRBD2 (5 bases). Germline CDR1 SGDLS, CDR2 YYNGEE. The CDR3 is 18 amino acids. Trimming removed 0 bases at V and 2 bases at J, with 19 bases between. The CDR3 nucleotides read TGTGCCAGCAGCGTAGGGAGCGGCAACCTACTTCACACAGATACGCAGTATTTT. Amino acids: CASSVGSGNLLHTDTQYF.

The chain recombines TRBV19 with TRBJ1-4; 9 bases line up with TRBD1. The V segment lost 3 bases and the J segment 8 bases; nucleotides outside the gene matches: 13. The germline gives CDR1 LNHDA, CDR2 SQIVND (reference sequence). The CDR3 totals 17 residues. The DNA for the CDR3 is TGTGCCAGTAGTATCGCCACAGGGGGCCCACCGGCCGAAAAACTGTTTTTT. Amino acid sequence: CASSIATGGPPAEKLFF.

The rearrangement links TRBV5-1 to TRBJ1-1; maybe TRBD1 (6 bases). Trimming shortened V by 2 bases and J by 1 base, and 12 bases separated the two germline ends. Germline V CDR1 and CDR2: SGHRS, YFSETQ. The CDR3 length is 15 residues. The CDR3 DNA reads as TGCGCCAGCAGCTTAACAGGGAACCCGAACACTGAAGCTTTCTTT. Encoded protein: CASSLTGNPNTEAFF. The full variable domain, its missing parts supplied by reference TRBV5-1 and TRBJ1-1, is KAGVTQTPRYLIKTRGQQVTLSCSPISGHRSVSWYQQTPGQGLQFLFEYFSETQRNKGNFPGRFSGRQFSNSRSEMNVSTLELGDSALYLCASSLTGNPNTEAFFGQGTRLTVV.

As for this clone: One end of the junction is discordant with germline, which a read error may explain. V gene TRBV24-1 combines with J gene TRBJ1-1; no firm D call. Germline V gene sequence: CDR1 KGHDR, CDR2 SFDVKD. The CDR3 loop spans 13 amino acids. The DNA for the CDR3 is TGTGCCACCGTGGGAGAAGGGAACACCGAAGCTTTCTTT. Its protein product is CATVGEGNTEAFF.

The CDR3 DNA reads TGTGCCAGCAGTGAAGTTACTAGCGGCACAGATACGCAGTATTTT. The encoded protein is CASSEVTSGTDTQYF. V and J are TRBV6-1 and TRBJ2-3; 7 bases map to TRBD2. Germline CDR1 MNHNS, CDR2 SASEGT. The CDR3 spans 15 residues. V shed 1 base and J 1 base; nucleotides not matched to a gene: 2.

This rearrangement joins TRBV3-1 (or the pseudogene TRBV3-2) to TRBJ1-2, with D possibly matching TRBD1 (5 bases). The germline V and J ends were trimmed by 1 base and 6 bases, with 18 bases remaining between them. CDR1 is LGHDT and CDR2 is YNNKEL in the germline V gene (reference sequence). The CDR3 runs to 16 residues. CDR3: CASSQVQRHAGNGYTF. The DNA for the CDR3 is TGTGCCAGCAGCCAAGTCCAACGCCACGCAGGGAATGGCTACACCTTC.

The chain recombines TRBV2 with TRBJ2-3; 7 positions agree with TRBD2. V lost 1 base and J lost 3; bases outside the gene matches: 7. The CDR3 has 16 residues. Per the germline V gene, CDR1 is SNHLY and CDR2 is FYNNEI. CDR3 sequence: CASSEVLGGGTDTQYF. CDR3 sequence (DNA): TGTGCCAGCAGTGAAGTCTTGGGGGGGGGAACAGATACGCAGTATTTT.

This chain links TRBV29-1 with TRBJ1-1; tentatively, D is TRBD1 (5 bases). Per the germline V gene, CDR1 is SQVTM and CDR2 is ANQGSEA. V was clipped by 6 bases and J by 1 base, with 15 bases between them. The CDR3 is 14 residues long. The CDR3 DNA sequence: TGCAGCGTCAACACCGGGGGTTCGAACACTGAAGCTTTCTTT. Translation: CSVNTGGSNTEAFF.

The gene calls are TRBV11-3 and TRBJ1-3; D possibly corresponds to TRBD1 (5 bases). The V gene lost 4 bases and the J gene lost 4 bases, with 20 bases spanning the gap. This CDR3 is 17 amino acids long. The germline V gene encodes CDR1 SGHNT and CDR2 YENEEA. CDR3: CASSSFGQGAAGNTIYF. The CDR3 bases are TGTGCCAGCAGCTCTTTTGGGCAAGGGGCTGCAGGAAACACCATATATTTT.

The CDR3, as DNA: TGCGCCAGCAGTGAGTCTGTGGCCGGGATAATATATTTT. Translation: CASSESVAGIIYF. The chain couples TRBV10-2 to TRBJ1-3; no clear D. The CDR3 is made up of 13 amino acids. Germline CDR1 and CDR2: WSHSY and SAAADI. V lost 0 bases to trimming and J lost 13 bases, with 13 bases between them.

Here the CDR3 DNA reads TGTGCCAGTAGTTTGGGTAGCCTTAATGAAAAACTGTTTTTT. Encoded protein: CASSLGSLNEKLFF. The chain recombines TRBV19 with TRBJ1-4; D not certain. The length of the CDR3 is 14 residues. V lost 5 bases, J lost 4 bases, and 11 bases lay in between. CDR1 and CDR2 from the germline V gene are LNHDA and SQIVND (reference sequence).

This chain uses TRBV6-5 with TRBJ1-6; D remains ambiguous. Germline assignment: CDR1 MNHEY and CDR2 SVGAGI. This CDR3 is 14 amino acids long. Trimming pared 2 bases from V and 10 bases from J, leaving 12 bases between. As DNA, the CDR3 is TGTGCCAGCAGTTACAAGGACTCTAGCTCACCCCTCCACTTT. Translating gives CASSYKDSSSPLHF.

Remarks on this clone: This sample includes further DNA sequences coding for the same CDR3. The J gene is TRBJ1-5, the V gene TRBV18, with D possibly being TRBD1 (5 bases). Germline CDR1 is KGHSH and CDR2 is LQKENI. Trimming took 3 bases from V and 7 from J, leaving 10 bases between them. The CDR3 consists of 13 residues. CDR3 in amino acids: CASSPGGDQPQHF. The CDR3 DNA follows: TGTGCCAGCTCACCGGGGGGGGACCAGCCCCAGCATTTT.

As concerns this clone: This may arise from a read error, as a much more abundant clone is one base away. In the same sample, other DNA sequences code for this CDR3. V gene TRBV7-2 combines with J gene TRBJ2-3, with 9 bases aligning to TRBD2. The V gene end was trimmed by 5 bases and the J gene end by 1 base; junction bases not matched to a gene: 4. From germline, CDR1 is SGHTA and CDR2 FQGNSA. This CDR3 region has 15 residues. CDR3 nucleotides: TGTGCCAGCAGCCCCTGGACTAGCGGCACAGATACGCAGTATTTT. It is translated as CASSPWTSGTDTQYF.

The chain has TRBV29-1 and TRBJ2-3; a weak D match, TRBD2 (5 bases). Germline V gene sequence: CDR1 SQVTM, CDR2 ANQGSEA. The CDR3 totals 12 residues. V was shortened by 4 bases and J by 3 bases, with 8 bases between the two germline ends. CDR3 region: CSVGEGTDTQYF. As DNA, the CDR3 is TGCAGCGTTGGCGAGGGTACAGATACGCAGTATTTT.

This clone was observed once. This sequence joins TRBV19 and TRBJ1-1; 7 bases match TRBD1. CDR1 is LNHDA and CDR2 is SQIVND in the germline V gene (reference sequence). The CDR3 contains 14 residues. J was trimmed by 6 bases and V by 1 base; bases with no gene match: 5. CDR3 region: CASSIGRGRAEAFF. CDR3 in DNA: TGTGCCAGTAGTATAGGAAGGGGGCGTGCTGAAGCTTTCTTT.

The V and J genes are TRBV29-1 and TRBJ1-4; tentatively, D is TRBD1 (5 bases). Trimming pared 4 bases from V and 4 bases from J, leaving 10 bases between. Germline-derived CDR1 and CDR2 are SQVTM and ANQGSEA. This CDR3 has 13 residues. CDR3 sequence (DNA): TGCAGCGTTGTACGGGGGAGTAATGAAAAACTGTTTTTT. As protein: CSVVRGSNEKLFF.

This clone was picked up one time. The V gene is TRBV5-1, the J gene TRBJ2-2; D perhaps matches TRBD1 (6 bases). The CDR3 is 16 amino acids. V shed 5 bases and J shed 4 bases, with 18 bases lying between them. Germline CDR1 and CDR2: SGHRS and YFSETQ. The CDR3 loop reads CASSSDFTGRTGELFF. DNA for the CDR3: TGCGCCAGCAGTTCTGATTTCACAGGGCGCACCGGGGAGCTGTTTTTT. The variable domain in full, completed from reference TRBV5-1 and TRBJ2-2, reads KAGVTQTPRYLIKTRGQQVTLSCSPISGHRSVSWYQQTPGQGLQFLFEYFSETQRNKGNFPGRFSGRQFSNSRSEMNVSTLELGDSALYLCASSSDFTGRTGELFFGEGSRLTVL.